These T cell receptor beta chains were read from a single sample in a study of T-cell memory formation after mild COVID-19. TCRdb called the 5' RACE reads again in MiXCR, with one record for every CDR3 protein. This sample has more than 300,000 distinct CDR3 sequences, with around 20% found just once. Sequencing used PBMCs or a T cell subset sorted from them (not recorded which). The receptor source for this set is a man between 18 and 35 years old who had mild COVID-19 (a few samples of this study predate the infection). Cell type and time point are not known. Both conserved end residues are part of each CDR3. D genes are given only for firm matches. Rows may omit the clone size; those that give it use once, few, many or a size class.

CASSDRTGLDRTEAFF	TGCGCCAGCAGCGACCGGACAGGGCTAGATAGGACTGAAGCTTTCTTT	TRBV5-1	TRBD1	TRBJ1-1	few
CASSWGQGADTQYF	TGTGCCAGCAGCTGGGGACAGGGGGCAGATACGCAGTATTTT	TRBV5-5	TRBD1	TRBJ2-3	few
CASSQEITVYEQYF	TGCGCCAGCAGCCAAGAAATCACAGTCTACGAGCAGTACTTC	TRBV4-1	.	TRBJ2-7	once
CASSYSLATGELFF	TGTGCCAGCAGCTACTCTCTTGCCACCGGGGAGCTGTTTTTT	TRBV7-9	.	TRBJ2-2	.
CASSREYTGELFF	TGCGCCAGCAGCCGGGAGTACACCGGGGAGCTGTTTTTT	TRBV4-3	.	TRBJ2-2	few
CASSFAPRDGYTF	TGTGCCAGCAGCTTCGCCCCCAGGGACGGCTACACCTTC	TRBV7-9	.	TRBJ1-2	few
CASRRSGAGANVLTF	TGTGCCAGCAGACGTTCGGGGGCCGGGGCCAACGTCCTGACTTTC	TRBV28	.	TRBJ2-6	.
CASSPEGGRPLHF	TGCGCCAGCAGCCCGGAGGGGGGTCGACCCCTCCACTTT	TRBV5-1	.	TRBJ1-6	.
CSASDRGLGYTF	TGCAGTGCTAGCGACAGGGGGCTAGGCTACACCTTC	TRBV20-1	TRBD1	TRBJ1-2	.
CASSYSAADTQYF	TGTGCCAGCAGCTACTCAGCCGCAGATACGCAGTATTTT	TRBV7-6	.	TRBJ2-3	many
CASSSTSGGRGVRQFF	TGTGCCAGCAGCTCAACTAGCGGGGGCCGAGGGGTCAGGCAGTTCTTC	TRBV7-2	TRBD2	TRBJ2-1	.
CASSSSRNQPQHF	TGTGCCAGCAGCTCCTCGAGGAATCAGCCCCAGCATTTT	TRBV7-2	.	TRBJ1-5	.
CSAGDHTSSTDTQYF	TGCAGCGCCGGGGACCACACATCTAGCACAGATACGCAGTATTTT	TRBV29-1	.	TRBJ2-3	.
CASTRLEGQPYNEQFF	TGTGCCAGCACTCGACTGGAAGGCCAGCCCTACAATGAGCAGTTCTTC	TRBV6-2/TRBV6-3	.	TRBJ2-1	many
CASSLARTRYGANVLTF	TGTGCCAGCAGCTTAGCTAGGACTCGCTATGGGGCCAACGTCCTGACTTTC	TRBV7-9	.	TRBJ2-6	.
CSVKIKYGGHTEAFF	TGCAGCGTTAAAATAAAATACGGAGGGCACACTGAAGCTTTCTTT	TRBV29-1	.	TRBJ1-1	.